Each of the 4 T cell receptor beta chains below was sequenced from the same sample in a study of blood T cell repertoires in COVID-19. TCRdb's copy holds only in-frame clones and misses some; the assay was immunoSEQ multiplex PCR. The data contain some 97,000 clones, 80% to 90% of them singletons. Sequencing was done on a sample of PBMCs or T cells enriched from blood (not recorded which). These receptors all stem from a woman between 50 and 59 years old who had recovered from COVID-19.

V is TRBV27 and J is TRBJ1-6; 10 bases line up with TRBD1. The CDR3 length is 14 residues. With V trimmed by 4 bases and J by 8 bases, 2 bases remained unmatched. Per germline, CDR1 MNHEY and CDR2 SMNVEV (reference sequence). CDR3 bases: TGTGCCAGCAGTTGGGACAGGGGACATTCACCCCTCCACTTT. It encodes CASSWDRGHSPLHF.

V is TRBV2 and J is TRBJ1-4, with TRBD1 matching over 10 bases. CDR1 SNHLY and CDR2 FYNNEI come from the germline V gene. This CDR3 is 13 amino acids long. J was trimmed by 8 bases and V by 10 bases; bases with no gene match: 7. The CDR3 nucleotides read TGTGCCACCATCCGGGACAGGGGAGAAAAACTGTTTTTT. Protein sequence: CATIRDRGEKLFF.

The chain joins TRBV18 to TRBJ2-3, with 9 bases identical to TRBD1. The CDR3 is made up of 14 amino acids. CDR1 KGHSH and CDR2 LQKENI come from the germline V gene. Germline trimming cut 4 bases from V and 5 bases from J; bases unmatched to any gene: 4. In DNA form, the CDR3 reads TGTGCCAGCTCACGAAGGACAGGGGAAGATACGCAGTATTTT. Its protein product is CASSRRTGEDTQYF. The complete variable domain, with remaining parts taken from reference TRBV18 and TRBJ2-3, reads NAGVMQNPRHLVRRRGQEARLRCSPMKGHSHVYWYRQLPEEGLKFMVYLQKENIIDESGMPKERFSAEFPKEGPSILRIQQVVRGDSAAYFCASSRRTGEDTQYFGPGTRLTVL.

The chain couples TRBV5-4 to TRBJ2-1; D is ambiguous. The CDR3 is 13 residues long. Looked up from germline, CDR1 is SGHNT and CDR2 is YYREEE (reference sequence). Trimming shortened V by 4 bases and J by 0 bases, and 5 bases separated the two germline ends. CDR3 sequence: CASSPGSYNEQFF. CDR3 DNA sequence: TGTGCCAGCAGCCCCGGCTCCTACAATGAGCAGTTCTTC.